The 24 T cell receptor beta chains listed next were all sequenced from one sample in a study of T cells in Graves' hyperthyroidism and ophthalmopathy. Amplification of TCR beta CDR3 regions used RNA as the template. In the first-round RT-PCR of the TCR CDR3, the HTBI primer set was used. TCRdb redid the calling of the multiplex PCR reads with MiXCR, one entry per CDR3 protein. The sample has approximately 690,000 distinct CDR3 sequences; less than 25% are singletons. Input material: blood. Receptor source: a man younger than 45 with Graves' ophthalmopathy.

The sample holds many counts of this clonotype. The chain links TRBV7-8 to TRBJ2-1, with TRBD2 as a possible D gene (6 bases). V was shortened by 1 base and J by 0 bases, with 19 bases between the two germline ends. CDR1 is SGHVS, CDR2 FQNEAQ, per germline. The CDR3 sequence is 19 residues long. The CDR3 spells CASSLVGLESGSSYNEQFF. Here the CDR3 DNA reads TGTGCCAGCAGCTTAGTAGGGCTGGAGTCCGGGAGCTCCTACAATGAGCAGTTCTTC.

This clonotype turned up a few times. In DNA form, the CDR3 reads TGTGCCAGTCGAGCGGGGGTTGCGGAGACCCAGTACTTC. Translation gives CASRAGVAETQYF. This sequence joins TRBV6-1 and TRBJ2-5, with 8 bases identical to TRBD2. The CDR3 sequence is 13 residues long. Germline V lookup: CDR1 MNHNS, CDR2 SASEGT. The V gene end was trimmed by 9 bases and the J gene end by 5 bases; junction bases not matched to a gene: 8.

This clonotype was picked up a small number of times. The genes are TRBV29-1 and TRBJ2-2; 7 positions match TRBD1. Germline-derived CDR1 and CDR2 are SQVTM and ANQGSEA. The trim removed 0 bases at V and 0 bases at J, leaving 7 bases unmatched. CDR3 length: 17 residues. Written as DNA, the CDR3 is TGCAGCGTTGAAGATCCTAACAGGGGCCCGAACACCGGGGAGCTGTTTTTT. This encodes CSVEDPNRGPNTGELFF.

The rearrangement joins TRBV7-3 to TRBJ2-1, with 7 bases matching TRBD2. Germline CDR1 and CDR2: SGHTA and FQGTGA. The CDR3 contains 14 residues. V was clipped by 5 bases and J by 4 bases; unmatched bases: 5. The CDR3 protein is CASSLDSGYNEQFF. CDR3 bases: TGTGCCAGCAGCCTGGATAGCGGGTACAATGAGCAGTTCTTC.

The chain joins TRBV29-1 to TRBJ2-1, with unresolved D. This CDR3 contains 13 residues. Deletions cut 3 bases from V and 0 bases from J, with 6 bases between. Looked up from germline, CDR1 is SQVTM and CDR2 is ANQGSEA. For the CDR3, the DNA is TGCAGCGTTGACGGCCTCTCCTACAATGAGCAGTTCTTC. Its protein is CSVDGLSYNEQFF.

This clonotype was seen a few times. In nucleotides, the CDR3 is TGTGCCAGCAGTCTCCCGCAGGGCGTAGGCAATCAGCCCCAGCATTTT. This encodes CASSLPQGVGNQPQHF. This chain uses TRBV28 with TRBJ1-5, with D perhaps matching TRBD1 (5 bases). Germline assignment: CDR1 MDHEN and CDR2 SYDVKM. The CDR3 has 16 amino acids. V lost 5 bases, J lost 2 bases, and 16 bases lay in between.

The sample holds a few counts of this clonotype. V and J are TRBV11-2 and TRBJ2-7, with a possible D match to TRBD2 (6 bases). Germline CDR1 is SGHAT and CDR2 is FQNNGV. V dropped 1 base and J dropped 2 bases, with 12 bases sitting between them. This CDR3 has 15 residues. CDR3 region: CASSLVSGDPYEQYF. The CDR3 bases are TGTGCCAGCAGCTTAGTTTCGGGGGACCCCTACGAGCAGTACTTC. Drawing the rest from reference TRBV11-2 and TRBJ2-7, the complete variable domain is EAGVAQSPRYKIIEKRQSVAFWCNPISGHATLYWYQQILGQGPKLLIQFQNNGVVDDSQLPKDRFSAERLKGVDSTLKIQPAKLEDSAVYLCASSLVSGDPYEQYFGPGTRLTVT.

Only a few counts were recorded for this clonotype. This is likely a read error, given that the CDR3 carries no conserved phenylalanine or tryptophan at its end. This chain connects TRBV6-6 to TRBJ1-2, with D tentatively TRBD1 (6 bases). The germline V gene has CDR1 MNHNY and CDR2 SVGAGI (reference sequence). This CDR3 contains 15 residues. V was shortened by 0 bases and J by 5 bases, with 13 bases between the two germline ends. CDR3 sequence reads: CASSYSSGTHYGYTL. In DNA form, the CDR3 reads TGTGCCAGCAGTTACTCAAGCGGGACACATTATGGCTACACCCTC.

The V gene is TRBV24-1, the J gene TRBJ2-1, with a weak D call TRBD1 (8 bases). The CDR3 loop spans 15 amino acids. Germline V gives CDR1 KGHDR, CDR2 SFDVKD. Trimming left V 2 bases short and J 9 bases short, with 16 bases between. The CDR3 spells CATSDYRGRVPEQFF. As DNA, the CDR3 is TGTGCCACCAGTGATTACAGGGGGAGGGTCCCTGAGCAGTTCTTC.

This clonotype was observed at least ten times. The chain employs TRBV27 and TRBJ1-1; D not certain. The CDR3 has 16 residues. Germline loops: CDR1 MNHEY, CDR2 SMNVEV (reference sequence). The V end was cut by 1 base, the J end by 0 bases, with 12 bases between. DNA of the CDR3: TGTGCCAGCAGTTTATACCCTTCGGGTTTGAACACTGAAGCTTTCTTT. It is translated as CASSLYPSGLNTEAFF.

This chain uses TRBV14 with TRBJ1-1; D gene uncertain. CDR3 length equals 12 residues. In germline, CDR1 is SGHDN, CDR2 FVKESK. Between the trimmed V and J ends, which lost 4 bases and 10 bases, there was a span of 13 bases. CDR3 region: CASSLNPPRAFF. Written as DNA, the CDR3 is TGTGCCAGCAGCCTAAACCCCCCTCGAGCTTTCTTT.

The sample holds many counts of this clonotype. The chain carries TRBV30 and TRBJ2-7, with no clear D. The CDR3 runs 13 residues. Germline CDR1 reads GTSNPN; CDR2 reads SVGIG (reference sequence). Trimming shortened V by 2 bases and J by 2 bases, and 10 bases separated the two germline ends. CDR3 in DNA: TGTGCCTGGAGTCTGGATACAACCTACGAGCAGTACTTC. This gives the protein CAWSLDTTYEQYF.

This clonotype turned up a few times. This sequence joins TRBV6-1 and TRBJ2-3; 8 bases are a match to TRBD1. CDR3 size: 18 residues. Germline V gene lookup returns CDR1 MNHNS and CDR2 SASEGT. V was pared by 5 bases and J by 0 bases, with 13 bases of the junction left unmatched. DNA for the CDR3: TGTGCCAGCAGTTACAGCGCTAACAGGGGGGTTAGCACAGATACGCAGTATTTT. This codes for CASSYSANRGVSTDTQYF.

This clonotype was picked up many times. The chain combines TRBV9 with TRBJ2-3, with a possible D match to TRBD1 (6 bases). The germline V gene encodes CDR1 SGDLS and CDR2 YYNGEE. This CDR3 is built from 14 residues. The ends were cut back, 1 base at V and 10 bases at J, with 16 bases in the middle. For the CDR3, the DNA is TGTGCCAGCAGCGTACAACAGGGTCGTGAAGCGCAGTATTTT. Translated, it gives CASSVQQGREAQYF.

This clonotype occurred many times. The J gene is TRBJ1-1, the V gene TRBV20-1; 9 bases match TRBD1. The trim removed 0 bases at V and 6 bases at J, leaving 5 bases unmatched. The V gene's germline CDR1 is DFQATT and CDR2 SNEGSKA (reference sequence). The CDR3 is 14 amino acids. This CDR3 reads CSARDDRTGAEAFF. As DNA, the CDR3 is TGCAGTGCTAGAGACGACCGGACAGGGGCTGAAGCTTTCTTT.

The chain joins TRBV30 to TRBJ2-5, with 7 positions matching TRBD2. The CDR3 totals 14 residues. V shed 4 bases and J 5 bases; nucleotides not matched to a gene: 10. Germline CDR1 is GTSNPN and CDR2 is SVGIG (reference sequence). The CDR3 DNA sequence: TGTGCCTGGAAAGGCGTGGGGAGGGAGGAGACCCAGTACTTC. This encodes CAWKGVGREETQYF.

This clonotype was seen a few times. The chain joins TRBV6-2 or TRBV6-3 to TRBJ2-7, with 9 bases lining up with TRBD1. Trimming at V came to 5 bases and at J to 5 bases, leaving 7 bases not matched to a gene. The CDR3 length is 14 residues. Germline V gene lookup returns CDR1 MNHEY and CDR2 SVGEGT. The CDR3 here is CASSRLDRGNEQYF. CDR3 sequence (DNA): TGTGCCAGCAGTCGTCTGGACAGGGGAAACGAGCAGTACTTC.

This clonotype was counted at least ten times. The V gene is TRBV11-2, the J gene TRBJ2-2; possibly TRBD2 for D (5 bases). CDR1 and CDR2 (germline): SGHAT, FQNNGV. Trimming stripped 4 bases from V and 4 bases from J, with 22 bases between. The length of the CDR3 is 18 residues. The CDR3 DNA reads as TGTGCCAGCAGCTCTCCCGTTGACCGAGCGGACGTCACCGGGGAGCTGTTTTTT. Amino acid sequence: CASSSPVDRADVTGELFF.

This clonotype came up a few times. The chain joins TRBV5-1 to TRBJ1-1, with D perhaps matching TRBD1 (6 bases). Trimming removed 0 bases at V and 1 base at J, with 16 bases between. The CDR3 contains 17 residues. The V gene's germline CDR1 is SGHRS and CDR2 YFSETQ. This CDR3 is CASSLELGGLKNTEAFF. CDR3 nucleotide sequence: TGCGCCAGCAGCTTGGAGCTGGGGGGGCTGAAGAACACTGAAGCTTTCTTT.

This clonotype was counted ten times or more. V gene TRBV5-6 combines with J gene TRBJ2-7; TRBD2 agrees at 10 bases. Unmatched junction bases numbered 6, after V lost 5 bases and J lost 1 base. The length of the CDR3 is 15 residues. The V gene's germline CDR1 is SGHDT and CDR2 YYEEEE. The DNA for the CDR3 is TGTGCCAGCAGTTTTGGGACTAGCGTATCCTACGAGCAGTACTTC. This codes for CASSFGTSVSYEQYF.

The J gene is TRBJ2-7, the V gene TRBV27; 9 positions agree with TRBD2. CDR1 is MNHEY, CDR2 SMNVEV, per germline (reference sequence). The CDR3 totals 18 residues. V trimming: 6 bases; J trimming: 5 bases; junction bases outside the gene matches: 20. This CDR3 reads CASSPRVVAGGPVHEQYF. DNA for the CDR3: TGTGCCAGCAGCCCTCGAGTCGTTGCGGGAGGGCCGGTCCACGAGCAGTACTTC.

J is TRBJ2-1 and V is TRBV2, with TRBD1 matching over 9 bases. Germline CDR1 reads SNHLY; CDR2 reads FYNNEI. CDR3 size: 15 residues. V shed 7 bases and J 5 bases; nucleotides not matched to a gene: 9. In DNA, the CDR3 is TGTGCCAGCATCCTCGACAGGGGGAGAAACAATGAGCAGTTCTTC. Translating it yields CASILDRGRNNEQFF.

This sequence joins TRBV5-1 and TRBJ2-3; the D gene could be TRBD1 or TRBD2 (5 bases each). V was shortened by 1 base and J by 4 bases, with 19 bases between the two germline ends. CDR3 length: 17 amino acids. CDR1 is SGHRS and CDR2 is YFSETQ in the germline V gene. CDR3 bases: TGCGCCAGCAGCTTGTGGGCAGGGCGGGCTTCGGCAGATACGCAGTATTTT. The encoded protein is CASSLWAGRASADTQYF.

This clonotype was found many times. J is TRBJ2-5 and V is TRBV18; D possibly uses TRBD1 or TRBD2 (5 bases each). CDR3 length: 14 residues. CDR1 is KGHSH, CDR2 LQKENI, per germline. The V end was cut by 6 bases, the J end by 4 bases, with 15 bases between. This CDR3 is CASSSGTHGETQYF. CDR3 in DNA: TGTGCCAGCTCGTCTGGGACCCACGGAGAGACCCAGTACTTC.